The TCR beta chain described here comes from a study of blood T cell repertoires in COVID-19. The protocol was immunoSEQ multiplex PCR, while the TCRdb copy is restricted to in-frame clones and leaves out a portion. The sample shows more than 250,000 clones, 80% to 90% of them seen only once. The CDR3 runs to 16 residues. V dropped 4 bases and J dropped 0 bases, with 16 bases sitting between them. Germline V CDR1 and CDR2: GTSNPN, SVGIG (reference sequence). Source material: PBMCs or T cells enriched from blood (not recorded which). V is TRBV30 and J is TRBJ1-3; D unresolved. The TCR sequence derives from a woman in her twenties or thirties who had recovered from COVID-19. The CDR3 DNA reads TGTGCCTGGACTCCAGGTTGGCCCAGCTCTGGAAACACCATATATTTT. Its protein is CAWTPGWPSSGNTIYF. Using reference TRBV30 and TRBJ1-3 for the parts outside the CDR3, the full variable domain is SQTIHQWPATLVQPVGSPLSLECTVEGTSNPNLYWYRQAAGRGLQLLFYSVGIGQISSEVPQNLSASRPQDRQFILSSKKLLLSDSGFYLCAWTPGWPSSGNTIYFGEGSWLTVV.